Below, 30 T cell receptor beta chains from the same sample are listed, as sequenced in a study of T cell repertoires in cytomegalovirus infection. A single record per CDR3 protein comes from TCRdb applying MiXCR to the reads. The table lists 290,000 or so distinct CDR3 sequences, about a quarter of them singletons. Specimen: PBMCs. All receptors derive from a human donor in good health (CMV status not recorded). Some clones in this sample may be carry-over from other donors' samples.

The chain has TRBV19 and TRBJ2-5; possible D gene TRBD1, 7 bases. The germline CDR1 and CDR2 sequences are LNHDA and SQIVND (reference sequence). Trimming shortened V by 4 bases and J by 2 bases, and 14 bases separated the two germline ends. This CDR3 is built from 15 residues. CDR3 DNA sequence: TGTGCCAGTAGTACGACAGGGAGGAGGCAAGAGACCCAGTACTTC. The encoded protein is CASSTTGRRQETQYF.

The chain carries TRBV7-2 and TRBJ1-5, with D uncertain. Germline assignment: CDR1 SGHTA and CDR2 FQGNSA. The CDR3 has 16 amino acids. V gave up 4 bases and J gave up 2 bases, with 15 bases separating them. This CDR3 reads CASSYGQILGNQPQHF. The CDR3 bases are TGTGCCAGCAGCTACGGGCAGATTCTGGGCAATCAGCCCCAGCATTTT. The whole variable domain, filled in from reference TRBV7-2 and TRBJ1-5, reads GAGVSQSPSNKVTEKGKDVELRCDPISGHTALYWYRQSLGQGLEFLIYFQGNSAPDKSGLPSDRFSAERTGGSVSTLTIQRTQQEDSAVYLCASSYGQILGNQPQHFGDGTRLSIL.

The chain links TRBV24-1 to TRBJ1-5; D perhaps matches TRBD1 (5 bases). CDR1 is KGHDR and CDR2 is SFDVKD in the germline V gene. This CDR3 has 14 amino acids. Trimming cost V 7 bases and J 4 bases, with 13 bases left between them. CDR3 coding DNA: TGTGCCACCAGATCAGGTCAGGGAAATCAGCCCCAGCATTTT. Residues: CATRSGQGNQPQHF.

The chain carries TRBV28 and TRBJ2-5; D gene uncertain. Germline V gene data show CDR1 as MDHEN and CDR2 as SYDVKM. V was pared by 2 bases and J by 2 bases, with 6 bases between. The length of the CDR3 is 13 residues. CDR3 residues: CASSLGRQETQYF. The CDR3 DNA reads TGTGCCAGCAGTTTAGGACGGCAAGAGACCCAGTACTTC.

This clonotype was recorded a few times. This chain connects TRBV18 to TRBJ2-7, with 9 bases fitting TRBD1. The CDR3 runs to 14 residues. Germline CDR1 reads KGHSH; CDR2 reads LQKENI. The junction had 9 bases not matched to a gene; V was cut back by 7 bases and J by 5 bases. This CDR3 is CASFSDRGTDEQYF. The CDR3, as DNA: TGTGCCAGCTTCTCGGACAGGGGAACTGACGAGCAGTACTTC. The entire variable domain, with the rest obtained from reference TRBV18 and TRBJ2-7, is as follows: NAGVMQNPRHLVRRRGQEARLRCSPMKGHSHVYWYRQLPEEGLKFMVYLQKENIIDESGMPKERFSAEFPKEGPSILRIQQVVRGDSAAYFCASFSDRGTDEQYFGPGTRLTVT.

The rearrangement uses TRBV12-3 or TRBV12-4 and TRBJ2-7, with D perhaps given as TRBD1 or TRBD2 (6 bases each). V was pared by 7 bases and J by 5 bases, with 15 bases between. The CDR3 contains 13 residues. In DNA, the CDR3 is TGTGCCAGCAACGGGGGCGATCGCCACGAGCAGTACTTC. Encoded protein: CASNGGDRHEQYF.

The DNA for the CDR3 is TGTGCCAGCAGCTCGAGAATAGGGTTCACCGGGGAGCTGTTTTTT. This translates into CASSSRIGFTGELFF. The chain carries TRBV11-2 and TRBJ2-2; D is unclear. This CDR3 has 15 amino acids. V dropped 4 bases and J dropped 4 bases, with 13 bases sitting between them. Germline V gene lookup returns CDR1 SGHAT and CDR2 FQNNGV.

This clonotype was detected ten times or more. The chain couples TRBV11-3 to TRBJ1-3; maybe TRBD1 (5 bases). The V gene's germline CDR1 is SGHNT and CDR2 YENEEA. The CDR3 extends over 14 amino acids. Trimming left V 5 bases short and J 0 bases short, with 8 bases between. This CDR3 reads CASSGGLSGNTIYF. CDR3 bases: TGTGCCAGCAGCGGGGGACTCTCTGGAAACACCATATATTTT.

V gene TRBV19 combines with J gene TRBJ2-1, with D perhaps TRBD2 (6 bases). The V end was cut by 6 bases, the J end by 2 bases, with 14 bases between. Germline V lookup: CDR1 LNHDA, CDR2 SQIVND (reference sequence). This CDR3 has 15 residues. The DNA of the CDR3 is TGTGCCAGTAGCCACATCGGGACTGCCTACAATGAGCAGTTCTTC. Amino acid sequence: CASSHIGTAYNEQFF.

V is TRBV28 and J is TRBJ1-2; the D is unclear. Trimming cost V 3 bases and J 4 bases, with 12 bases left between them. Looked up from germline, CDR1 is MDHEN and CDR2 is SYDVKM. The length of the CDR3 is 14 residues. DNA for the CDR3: TGTGCCAGCAGTTTCCTTCAGGAGGTCTATGGCTACACCTTC. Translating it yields CASSFLQEVYGYTF.

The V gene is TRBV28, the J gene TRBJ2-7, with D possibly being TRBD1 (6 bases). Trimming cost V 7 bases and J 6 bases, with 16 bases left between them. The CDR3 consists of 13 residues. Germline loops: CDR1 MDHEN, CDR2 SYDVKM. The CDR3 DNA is TGTGCCAGCAATGGGGGCGACGGAGGCGAGCAGTACTTC. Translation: CASNGGDGGEQYF.

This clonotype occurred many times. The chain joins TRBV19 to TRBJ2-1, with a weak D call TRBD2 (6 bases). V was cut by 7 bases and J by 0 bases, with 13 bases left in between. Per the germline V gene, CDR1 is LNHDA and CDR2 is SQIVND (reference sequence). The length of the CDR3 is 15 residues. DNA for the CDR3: TGTGCCAGTACCTCCCTAGCGTTCTCCTACAATGAGCAGTTCTTC. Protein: CASTSLAFSYNEQFF.

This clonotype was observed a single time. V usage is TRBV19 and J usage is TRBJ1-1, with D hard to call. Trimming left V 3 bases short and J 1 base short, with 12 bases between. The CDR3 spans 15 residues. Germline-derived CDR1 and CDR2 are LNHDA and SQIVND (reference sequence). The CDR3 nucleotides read TGTGCCAGTAGTATTGGTCCTAGAGGGAACACTGAAGCTTTCTTT. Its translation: CASSIGPRGNTEAFF.

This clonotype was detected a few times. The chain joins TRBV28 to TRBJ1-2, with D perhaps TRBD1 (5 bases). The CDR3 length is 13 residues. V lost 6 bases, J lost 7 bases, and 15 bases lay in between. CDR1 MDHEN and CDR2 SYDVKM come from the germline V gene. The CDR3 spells CASRSPGRGGYTF. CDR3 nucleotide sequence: TGTGCCAGCAGGTCACCAGGGCGGGGTGGCTACACCTTC.

The CDR3 spells CASRGDRGEEAFF. In DNA, the CDR3 is TGTGCCAGTAGGGGGGACAGGGGCGAGGAAGCTTTCTTT. V usage is TRBV19 and J usage is TRBJ1-1, with 10 bases aligning to TRBD1. The ends lost 6 bases at V and 8 bases at J; junction bases unmatched: 6. The germline gives CDR1 LNHDA, CDR2 SQIVND (reference sequence). The CDR3 totals 13 residues.

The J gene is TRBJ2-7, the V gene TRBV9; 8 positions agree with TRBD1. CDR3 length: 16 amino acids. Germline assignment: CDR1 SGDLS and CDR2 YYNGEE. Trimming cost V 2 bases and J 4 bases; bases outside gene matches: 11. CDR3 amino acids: CASSVVPTGGKYEQYF. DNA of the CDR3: TGTGCCAGCAGCGTTGTCCCAACAGGGGGGAAGTACGAGCAGTACTTC.

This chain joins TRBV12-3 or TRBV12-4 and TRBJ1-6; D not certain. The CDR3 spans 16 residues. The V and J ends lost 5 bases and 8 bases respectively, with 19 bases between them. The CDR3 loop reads CASSPSEGFMDSPLHF. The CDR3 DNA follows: TGTGCCAGCAGTCCGAGCGAAGGTTTCATGGATTCACCCCTCCACTTT.

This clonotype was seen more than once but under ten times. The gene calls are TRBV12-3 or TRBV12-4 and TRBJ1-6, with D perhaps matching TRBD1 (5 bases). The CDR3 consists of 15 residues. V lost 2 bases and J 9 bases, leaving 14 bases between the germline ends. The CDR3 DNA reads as TGTGCCAGCAGTTTATTTTCAGGGAAGGGTTCACCCCTCCACTTT. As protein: CASSLFSGKGSPLHF.

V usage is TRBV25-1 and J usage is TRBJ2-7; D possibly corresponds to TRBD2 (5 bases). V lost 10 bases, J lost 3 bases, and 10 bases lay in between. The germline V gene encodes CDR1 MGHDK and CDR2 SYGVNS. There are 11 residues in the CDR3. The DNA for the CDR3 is TGTGCCACTACCAGCGGCTACGAGCAGTACTTC. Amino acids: CATTSGYEQYF.

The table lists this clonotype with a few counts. The CDR3 spells CASSEGGEAVEAFF. Here the CDR3 DNA reads TGTGCCAGCAGTGAAGGAGGGGAGGCTGTGGAAGCTTTCTTT. The chain has TRBV2 and TRBJ1-1; perhaps TRBD1 as D (5 bases). Trimming took 1 base from V and 8 from J, leaving 14 bases between them. This CDR3 region has 14 residues. The germline gives CDR1 SNHLY, CDR2 FYNNEI.

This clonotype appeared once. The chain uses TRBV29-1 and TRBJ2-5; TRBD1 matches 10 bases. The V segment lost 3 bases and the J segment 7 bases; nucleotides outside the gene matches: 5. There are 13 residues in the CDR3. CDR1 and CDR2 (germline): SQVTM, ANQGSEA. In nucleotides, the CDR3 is TGCAGCGTTGAGGGGACAGGGGAGGGGACCCAGTACTTC. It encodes CSVEGTGEGTQYF.

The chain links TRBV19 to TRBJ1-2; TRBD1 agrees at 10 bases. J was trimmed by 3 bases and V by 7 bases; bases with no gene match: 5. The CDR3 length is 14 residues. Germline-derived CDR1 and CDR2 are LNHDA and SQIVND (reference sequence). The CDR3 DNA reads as TGTGCCAGTACGGGGGGACAGGGGCACTATGGCTACACCTTC. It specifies CASTGGQGHYGYTF. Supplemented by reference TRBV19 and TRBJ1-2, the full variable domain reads DGGITQSPKYLFRKEGQNVTLSCEQNLNHDAMYWYRQDPGQGLRLIYYSQIVNDFQKGDIAEGYSVSREKKESFPLTVTSAQKNPTAFYLCASTGGQGHYGYTFGSGTRLTVV.

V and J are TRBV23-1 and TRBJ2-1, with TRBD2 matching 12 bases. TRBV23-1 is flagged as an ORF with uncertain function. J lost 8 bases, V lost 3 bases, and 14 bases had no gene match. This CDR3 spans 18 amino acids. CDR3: CASSHPLRLAGEGDEQFF. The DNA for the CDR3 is TGCGCCAGCAGTCACCCCCTCAGACTAGCGGGAGAGGGCGATGAGCAGTTCTTC.

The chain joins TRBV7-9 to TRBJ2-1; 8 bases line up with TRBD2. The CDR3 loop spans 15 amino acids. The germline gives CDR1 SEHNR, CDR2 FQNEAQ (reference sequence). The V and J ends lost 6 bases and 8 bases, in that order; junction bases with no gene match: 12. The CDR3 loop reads CASRPGGTPTHEQFF. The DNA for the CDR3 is TGTGCCAGCAGGCCGGGGGGGACTCCTACCCATGAGCAGTTCTTC.

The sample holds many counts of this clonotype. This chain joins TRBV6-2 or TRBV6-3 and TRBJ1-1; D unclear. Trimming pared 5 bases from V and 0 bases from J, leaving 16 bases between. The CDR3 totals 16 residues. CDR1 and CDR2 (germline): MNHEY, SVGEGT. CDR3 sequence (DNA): TGTGCCAGCAGTCCCGCCGTCATACAAATGAACACTGAAGCTTTCTTT. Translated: CASSPAVIQMNTEAFF.

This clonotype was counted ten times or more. The CDR3 loop reads CASSLKLGIGNEQFF. CDR3 nucleotide sequence: TGTGCCAGCAGCTTAAAACTTGGGATTGGGAATGAGCAGTTCTTC. The chain couples TRBV7-2 to TRBJ2-1; D is uncertain. The CDR3 totals 15 residues. Germline V gene data show CDR1 as SGHTA and CDR2 as FQGNSA. V was pared by 2 bases and J by 7 bases, with 15 bases between. Looking up the rest from reference TRBV7-2 and TRBJ2-1 gives the full variable domain: GAGVSQSPSNKVTEKGKDVELRCDPISGHTALYWYRQSLGQGLEFLIYFQGNSAPDKSGLPSDRFSAERTGGSVSTLTIQRTQQEDSAVYLCASSLKLGIGNEQFFGPGTRLTVL.

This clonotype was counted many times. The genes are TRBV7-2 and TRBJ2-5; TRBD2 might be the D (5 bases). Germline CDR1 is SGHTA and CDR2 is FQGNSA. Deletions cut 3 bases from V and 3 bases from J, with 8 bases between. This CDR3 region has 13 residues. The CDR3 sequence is CASSFKGEETQYF. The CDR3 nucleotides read TGTGCCAGCAGCTTCAAGGGAGAAGAGACCCAGTACTTC.

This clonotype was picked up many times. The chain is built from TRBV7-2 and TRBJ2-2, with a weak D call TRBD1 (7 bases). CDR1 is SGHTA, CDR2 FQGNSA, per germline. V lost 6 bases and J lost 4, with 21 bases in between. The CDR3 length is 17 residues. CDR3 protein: CASSPSRGTALTGELFF. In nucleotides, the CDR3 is TGTGCCAGCAGTCCGTCCCGGGGGACAGCCCTCACCGGGGAGCTGTTTTTT.

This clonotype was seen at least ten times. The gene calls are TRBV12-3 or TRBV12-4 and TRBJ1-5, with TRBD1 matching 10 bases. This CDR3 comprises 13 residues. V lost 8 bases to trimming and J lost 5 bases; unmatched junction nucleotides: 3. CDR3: CASGQGEDQPQHF. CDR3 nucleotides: TGTGCCAGCGGACAGGGGGAGGATCAGCCCCAGCATTTT.

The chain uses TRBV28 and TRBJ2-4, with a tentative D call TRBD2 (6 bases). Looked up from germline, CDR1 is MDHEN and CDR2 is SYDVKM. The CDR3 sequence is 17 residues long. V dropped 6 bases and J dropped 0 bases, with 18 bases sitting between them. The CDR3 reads CASSHPPGLGAKNIQYF. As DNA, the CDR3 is TGTGCCAGCAGCCACCCTCCGGGACTGGGAGCCAAAAACATTCAGTACTTC.